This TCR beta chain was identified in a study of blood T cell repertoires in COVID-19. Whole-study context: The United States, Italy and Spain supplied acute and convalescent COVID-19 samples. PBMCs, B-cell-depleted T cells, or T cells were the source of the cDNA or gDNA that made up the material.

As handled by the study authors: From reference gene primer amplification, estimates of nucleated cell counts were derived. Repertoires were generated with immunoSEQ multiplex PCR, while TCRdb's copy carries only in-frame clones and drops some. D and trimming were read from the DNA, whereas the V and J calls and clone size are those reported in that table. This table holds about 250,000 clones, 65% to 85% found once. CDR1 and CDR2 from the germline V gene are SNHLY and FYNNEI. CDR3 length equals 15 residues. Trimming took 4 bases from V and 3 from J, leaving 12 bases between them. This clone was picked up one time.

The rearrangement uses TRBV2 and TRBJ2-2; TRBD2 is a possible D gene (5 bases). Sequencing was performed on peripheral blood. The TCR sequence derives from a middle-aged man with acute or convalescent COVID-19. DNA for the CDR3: TGTGCCAGCAGTGGTCGAGGAGCGGACACCGGGGAGCTGTTTTTT. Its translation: CASSGRGADTGELFF.